This T cell receptor beta chain appears in the sequencing data of a study of blood T cell repertoires in COVID-19. Whole-study context: PBMCs, B-cell-depleted T cells, or T cells were the source of the cDNA or gDNA that made up the material.

CDR3 length: 17 amino acids. Germline lookup yields CDR1 MDHEN and CDR2 SYDVKM. Trimming removed 5 bases from V and 3 bases from J; junction bases left unmatched: 13. Repertoires were generated with immunoSEQ multiplex PCR, while TCRdb's copy carries only in-frame clones and drops some. The table records 59,000 or so clones, around 82% of them present only once. The TCR comes from a man in his 60s with acute or convalescent COVID-19. This chain joins TRBV28 and TRBJ1-5, with 7 positions matching TRBD1. The sample consisted of peripheral blood. The CDR3 DNA sequence: TGTGCCAGCAGTCCGTTAGGGAACGGACAGGTCAATCAGCCCCAGCATTTT. Amino acid sequence: CASSPLGNGQVNQPQHF.